This TCR beta chain was retrieved from a study of shared clonotypes between healthy human individuals. Overall study: Each donor had three CD4 naive, three CD4 memory, two CD8 naive and one CD8 memory plate.

Naive CD8 cells were CD45RO-negative, positively selected for CCR7, excluding terminally differentiated effector memory CD45RA+ cells. A note on this clone: Its specificity is not known.

General study points: A handful of donors showed sharing of approximately 5% of naive CD4 clonotypes.

CDR3 length: 15 residues. Germline assignment: CDR1 SEHNR and CDR2 FQNEAQ (reference sequence). The V and J ends lost 5 bases and 0 bases respectively, with 11 bases between them. Libraries were prepared by immunoSEQ multiplex PCR; TCRdb keeps only in-frame clonotypes and omits some of them. The table shows about 2 million clones, with about 95% occurring only once. Sequencing was carried out using naive CD8+ T cells sorted from blood. This clonotype was sampled from a man younger than 35 in good health. The chain uses TRBV7-9 and TRBJ2-1; possible D gene TRBD2, 5 bases. In nucleotides, the CDR3 is TGTGCCAGCAGCGAACGGAGCGGCTCCTACAATGAGCAGTTCTTC. It specifies CASSERSGSYNEQFF.